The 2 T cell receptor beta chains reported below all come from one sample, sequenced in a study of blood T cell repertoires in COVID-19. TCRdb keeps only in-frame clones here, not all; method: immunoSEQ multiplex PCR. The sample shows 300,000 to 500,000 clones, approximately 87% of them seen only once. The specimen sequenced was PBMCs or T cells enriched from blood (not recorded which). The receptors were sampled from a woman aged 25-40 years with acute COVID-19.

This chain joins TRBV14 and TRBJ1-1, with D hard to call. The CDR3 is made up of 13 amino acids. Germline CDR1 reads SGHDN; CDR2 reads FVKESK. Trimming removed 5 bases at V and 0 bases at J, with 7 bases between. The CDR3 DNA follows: TGTGCCAGCAGCTCTGGCCTGAACACTGAAGCTTTCTTT. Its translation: CASSSGLNTEAFF.

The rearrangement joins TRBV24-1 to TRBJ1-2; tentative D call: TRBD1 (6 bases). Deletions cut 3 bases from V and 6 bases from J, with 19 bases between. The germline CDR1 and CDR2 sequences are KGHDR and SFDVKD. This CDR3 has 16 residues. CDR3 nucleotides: TGTGCCACCAGTGATCCTTATTTACAGGGTTTGGATGGCTACACCTTC. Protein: CATSDPYLQGLDGYTF.